This entry features one T cell receptor (beta chain) sequence. The data were obtained in a study of blood T cell repertoires in COVID-19. Turning to the study itself: The analysed material was cDNA or gDNA that came from T cells, B-cell-depleted T cells, or PBMCs.

The data were produced by immunoSEQ multiplex PCR, yet TCRdb's version contains in-frame clones alone and is incomplete. The table includes 130,000 or so clones, approximately 89% detected once. The TCR was taken from a human donor in a cohort sampled during active COVID-19. The sample comprised peripheral blood.

Here the CDR3 reads CASSLVAVNTEAFF. The CDR3, as DNA: TGTGCCAGCAGCTTAGTAGCCGTGAACACTGAAGCTTTCTTT. J is TRBJ1-1 and V is TRBV7-9; D uncertain. Germline CDR1 and CDR2: SEHNR and FQNEAQ (reference sequence). The V gene lost 1 base and the J gene lost 0 bases, with 6 bases spanning the gap. The CDR3 extends over 14 amino acids. The full variable domain, its missing parts supplied by reference TRBV7-9 and TRBJ1-1, is DTGVSQNPRHKITKRGQNVTFRCDPISEHNRLYWYRQTLGQGPEFLTYFQNEAQLEKSRLLSDRFSAERPKGSFSTLEIQRTEQGDSAMYLCASSLVAVNTEAFFGQGTRLTVV.